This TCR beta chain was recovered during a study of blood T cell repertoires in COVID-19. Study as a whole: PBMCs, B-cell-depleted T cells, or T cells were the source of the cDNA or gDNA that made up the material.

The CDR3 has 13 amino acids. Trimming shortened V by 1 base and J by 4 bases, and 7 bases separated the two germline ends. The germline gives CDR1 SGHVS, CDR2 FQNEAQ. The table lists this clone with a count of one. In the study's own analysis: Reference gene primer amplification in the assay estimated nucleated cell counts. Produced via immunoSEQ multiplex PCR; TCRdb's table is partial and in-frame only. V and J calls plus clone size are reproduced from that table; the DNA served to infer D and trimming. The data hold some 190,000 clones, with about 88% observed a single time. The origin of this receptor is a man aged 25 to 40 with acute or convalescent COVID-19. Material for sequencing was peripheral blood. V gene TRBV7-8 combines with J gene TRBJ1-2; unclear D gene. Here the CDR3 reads CASSLGGFYGYTF. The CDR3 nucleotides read TGTGCCAGCAGCTTAGGCGGATTCTATGGCTACACCTTC.